The 14 T cell receptor beta chains in this list originate from one sample, sequenced in a study of T cell changes during pregnancy in multiple sclerosis. Clones were read by immunoSEQ multiplex PCR, and TCRdb kept only the in-frame ones, dropping some. The sample includes about 22,000 clones, roughly nine tenths of them seen just once. This material consisted of CD4+ T cells from peripheral blood mononuclear cells, taken in the third trimester of pregnancy. The receptors originated from a female donor in good health, enrolled as a control in a pregnancy study.

This chain links TRBV7-2 with TRBJ2-7, with 9 bases lining up with TRBD2. Germline V gene lookup returns CDR1 SGHTA and CDR2 FQGNSA. The CDR3 is 13 amino acids. The V gene end was trimmed by 0 bases and the J gene end by 11 bases; junction bases not matched to a gene: 5. The CDR3: CASSLAILAGKYF. CDR3 bases: TGTGCCAGCAGCTTAGCGATCCTAGCGGGAAAGTACTTC.

The rearrangement joins TRBV6-1 to TRBJ1-1, with D possibly TRBD1 on 5 matching bases. Trimming stripped 10 bases from V and 2 bases from J, with 17 bases between. CDR3 length equals 14 residues. Germline V lookup: CDR1 MNHNS, CDR2 SASEGT. As DNA, the CDR3 is TGTGCCACCACCGCGGGGACGGCAAACACTGAAGCTTTCTTT. Amino acids: CATTAGTANTEAFF.

The rearrangement joins TRBV7-2 to TRBJ1-2; no firm D call. The germline V gene encodes CDR1 SGHTA and CDR2 FQGNSA. Trimming removed 1 base from V and 4 bases from J, with 7 bases in between. This CDR3 is 13 amino acids long. As DNA, the CDR3 is TGTGCCAGCAGCTTAGAAGCGGTCTATGGCTACACCTTC. Translation: CASSLEAVYGYTF.

The genes are TRBV4-2 and TRBJ2-5; 11 nucleotides agree with TRBD2. Germline trimming cut 1 base from V and 4 bases from J; bases unmatched to any gene: 8. The germline gives CDR1 LGHNA, CDR2 YNFKEQ. The CDR3 is 17 residues long. CDR3 region: CASSQAPTSGGGETQYF. CDR3 in DNA: TGTGCCAGCAGCCAAGCCCCAACTAGCGGGGGTGGAGAGACCCAGTACTTC.

The J gene is TRBJ1-1, the V gene TRBV7-9; perhaps TRBD1 as D (6 bases). This CDR3 region has 12 residues. Per germline, CDR1 SEHNR and CDR2 FQNEAQ (reference sequence). Trimming removed 5 bases from V and 6 bases from J, with 10 bases in between. CDR3 nucleotides: TGTGCCAGCAGCCGCGGGGGCGCTGAAGCTTTCTTT. Its protein product is CASSRGGAEAFF.

The chain is built from TRBV28 and TRBJ2-7; no definite D call. Trimming cost V 2 bases and J 1 base, with 12 bases left between them. The CDR3 contains 15 residues. The germline gives CDR1 MDHEN, CDR2 SYDVKM. CDR3 protein: CASSLIGLKSYEQYF. In DNA form, the CDR3 reads TGTGCCAGCAGTTTAATTGGGCTAAAGTCCTACGAGCAGTACTTC.

This chain uses TRBV15 with TRBJ1-4, with TRBD1 as a possible D gene (5 bases). Germline-derived CDR1 and CDR2 are LNHNV and YYDKDF (reference sequence). CDR3 size: 15 residues. The ends were cut back, 1 base at V and 4 bases at J, with 10 bases in the middle. The CDR3 sequence is CATSRVPGGNEKLFF. The CDR3 bases are TGTGCCACCAGCAGAGTCCCCGGGGGTAATGAAAAACTGTTTTTT.

The CDR3 coding sequence is TGTGCCAGTAGTACCACCAGGACAGGGGGTCATCGAACCCATGGCTACACCTTC. Translation: CASSTTRTGGHRTHGYTF. The rearrangement uses TRBV19 and TRBJ1-2, with 10 bases fitting TRBD1. Losses at the gene ends were 4 bases for V and 6 bases for J; bases not matched to a gene: 17. CDR3 length: 18 amino acids. CDR1 is LNHDA, CDR2 SQIVND, per germline (reference sequence).

The rearrangement joins TRBV5-1 to TRBJ1-1; tentative D call: TRBD1 (5 bases). CDR3 length: 12 residues. V shed 5 bases and J shed 6 bases, with 11 bases lying between them. The germline V gene has CDR1 SGHRS and CDR2 YFSETQ. CDR3 in amino acids: CASSTGKSEAFF. DNA of the CDR3: TGCGCCAGCAGTACAGGAAAGTCTGAAGCTTTCTTT. The full variable domain, rest sourced from reference TRBV5-1 and TRBJ1-1, is KAGVTQTPRYLIKTRGQQVTLSCSPISGHRSVSWYQQTPGQGLQFLFEYFSETQRNKGNFPGRFSGRQFSNSRSEMNVSTLELGDSALYLCASSTGKSEAFFGQGTRLTVV.

The V and J genes are TRBV7-3 and TRBJ1-2; TRBD1 is a possible D gene (5 bases). The CDR3 extends over 13 amino acids. V shed 0 bases and J shed 5 bases, with 7 bases lying between them. Germline loops: CDR1 SGHTA, CDR2 FQGTGA. The CDR3: CASSLTGGYGYTF. The CDR3, as DNA: TGTGCCAGCAGCTTAACGGGGGGATATGGCTACACCTTC.

The chain combines TRBV18 with TRBJ2-7; D not resolved. This CDR3 is built from 17 residues. Trimming cost V 0 bases and J 0 bases, with 15 bases left between them. Germline loops: CDR1 KGHSH, CDR2 LQKENI. This CDR3 is CASSPPRKRSVSYEQYF. The CDR3 DNA sequence: TGTGCCAGCTCACCACCGCGGAAACGGTCCGTCTCCTACGAGCAGTACTTC.

V is TRBV5-1 and J is TRBJ1-2, with TRBD1 matching 8 bases. The V segment lost 0 bases and the J segment 4 bases; nucleotides outside the gene matches: 11. This CDR3 region has 17 residues. Germline V gene data show CDR1 as SGHRS and CDR2 as YFSETQ. The CDR3 nucleotides read TGCGCCAGCAGCTTGGGTCGTGGGCAGGGGGCGAGCTATGGCTACACCTTC. It specifies CASSLGRGQGASYGYTF.

The chain employs TRBV28 and TRBJ2-4; 8 bases fit TRBD1. The V gene end was trimmed by 3 bases and the J gene end by 13 bases; junction bases not matched to a gene: 5. This CDR3 region has 12 residues. CDR1 MDHEN and CDR2 SYDVKM come from the germline V gene. The CDR3 sequence is CASSLVQGEQYF. CDR3 sequence (DNA): TGTGCCAGCAGTTTGGTACAGGGGGAGCAGTACTTC.

In its sample, this clone was seen a few times. The V call is TRBV15, the J call TRBJ2-1, with D unresolved. This CDR3 contains 11 residues. V shed 0 bases and J shed 12 bases, with 6 bases lying between them. Germline CDR1 is LNHNV and CDR2 is YYDKDF (reference sequence). DNA for the CDR3: TGTGCCACCAGCAGAGATCTGGCGCAGTTCTTC. It yields the protein CATSRDLAQFF.